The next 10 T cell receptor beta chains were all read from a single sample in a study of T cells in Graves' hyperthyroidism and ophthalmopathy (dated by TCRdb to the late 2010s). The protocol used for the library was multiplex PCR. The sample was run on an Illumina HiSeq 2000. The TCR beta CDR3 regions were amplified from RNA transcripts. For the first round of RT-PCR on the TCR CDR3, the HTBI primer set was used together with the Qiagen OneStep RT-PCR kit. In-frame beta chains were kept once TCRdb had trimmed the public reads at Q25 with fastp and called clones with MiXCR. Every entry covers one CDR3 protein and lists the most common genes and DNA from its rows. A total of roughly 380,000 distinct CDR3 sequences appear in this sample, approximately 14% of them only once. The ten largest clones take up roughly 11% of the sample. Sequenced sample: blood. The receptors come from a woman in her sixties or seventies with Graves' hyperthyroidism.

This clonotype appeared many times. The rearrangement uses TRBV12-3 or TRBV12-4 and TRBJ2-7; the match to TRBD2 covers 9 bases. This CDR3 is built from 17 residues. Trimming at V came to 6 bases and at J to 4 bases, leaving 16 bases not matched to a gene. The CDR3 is CASSLFGLAGKWYEQYF. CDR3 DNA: TGTGCCAGCAGCCTCTTTGGTCTAGCGGGAAAATGGTACGAGCAGTACTTC.

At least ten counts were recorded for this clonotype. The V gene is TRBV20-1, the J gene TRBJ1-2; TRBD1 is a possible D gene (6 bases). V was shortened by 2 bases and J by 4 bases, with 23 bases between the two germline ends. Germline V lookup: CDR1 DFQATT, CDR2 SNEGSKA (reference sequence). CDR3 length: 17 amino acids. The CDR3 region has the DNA TGCAGTGCTAGACCTAATATCGCCACCGAGACAGGCTATGGCTACACCTTC. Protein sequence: CSARPNIATETGYGYTF.

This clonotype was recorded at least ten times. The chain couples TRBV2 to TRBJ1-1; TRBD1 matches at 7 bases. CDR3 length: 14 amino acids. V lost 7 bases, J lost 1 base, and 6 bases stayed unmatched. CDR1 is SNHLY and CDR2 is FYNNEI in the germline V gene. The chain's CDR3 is CASTPDRKNTEAFF. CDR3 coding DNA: TGTGCCAGCACCCCGGACAGGAAGAACACTGAAGCTTTCTTT.

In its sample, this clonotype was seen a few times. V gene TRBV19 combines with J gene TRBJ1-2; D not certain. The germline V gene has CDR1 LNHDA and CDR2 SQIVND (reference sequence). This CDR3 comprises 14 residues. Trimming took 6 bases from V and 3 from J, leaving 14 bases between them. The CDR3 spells CASRWEGRDYGYTF. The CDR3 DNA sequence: TGTGCCAGTAGATGGGAAGGGAGAGACTATGGCTACACCTTC.

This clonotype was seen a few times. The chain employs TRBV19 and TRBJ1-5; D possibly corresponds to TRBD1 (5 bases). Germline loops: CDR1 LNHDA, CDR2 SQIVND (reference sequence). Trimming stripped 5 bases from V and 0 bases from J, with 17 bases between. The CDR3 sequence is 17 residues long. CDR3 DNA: TGTGCCAGTAGTCCCTCCTCCGGGACTCATAGCAATCAGCCCCAGCATTTT. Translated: CASSPSSGTHSNQPQHF. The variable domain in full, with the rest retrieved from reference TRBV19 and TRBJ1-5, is DGGITQSPKYLFRKEGQNVTLSCEQNLNHDAMYWYRQDPGQGLRLIYYSQIVNDFQKGDIAEGYSVSREKKESFPLTVTSAQKNPTAFYLCASSPSSGTHSNQPQHFGDGTRLSIL.

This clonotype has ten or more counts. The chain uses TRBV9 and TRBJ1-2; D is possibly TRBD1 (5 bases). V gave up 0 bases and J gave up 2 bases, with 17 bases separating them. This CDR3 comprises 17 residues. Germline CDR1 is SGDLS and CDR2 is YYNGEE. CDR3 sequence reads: CASSVVRTPPGNYGYTF. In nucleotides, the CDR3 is TGTGCCAGCAGCGTAGTGAGGACACCTCCTGGGAACTATGGCTACACCTTC.

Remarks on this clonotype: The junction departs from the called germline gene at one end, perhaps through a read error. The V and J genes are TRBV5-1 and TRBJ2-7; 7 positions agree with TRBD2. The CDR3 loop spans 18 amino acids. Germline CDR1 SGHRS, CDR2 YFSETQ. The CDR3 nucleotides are TGCGCCAGCAGCTTGGCCTTGGGGCTAGCGGATACCTCCTACAAGCAGTACTTC. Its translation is CASSLALGLADTSYKQYF.

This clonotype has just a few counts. CDR3 nucleotides: TGTGCCAGCTCACCAGGGGACACGACGCGCAATGAGCAGTTCTTC. It translates to CASSPGDTTRNEQFF. The chain has TRBV18 and TRBJ2-1; possible D gene TRBD1, 6 bases. The V end was cut by 2 bases, the J end by 6 bases, with 14 bases between. This CDR3 contains 15 residues. Germline lookup yields CDR1 KGHSH and CDR2 LQKENI.

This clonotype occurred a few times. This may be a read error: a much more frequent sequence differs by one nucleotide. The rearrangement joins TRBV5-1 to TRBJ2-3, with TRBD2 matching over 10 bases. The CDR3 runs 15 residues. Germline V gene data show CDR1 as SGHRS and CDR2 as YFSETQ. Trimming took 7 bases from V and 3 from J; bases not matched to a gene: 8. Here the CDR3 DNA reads TGCGCCAGCCTTGGGGGACTAGCGAGAACAGATACGCAGTATTTT. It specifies CASLGGLARTDTQYF.

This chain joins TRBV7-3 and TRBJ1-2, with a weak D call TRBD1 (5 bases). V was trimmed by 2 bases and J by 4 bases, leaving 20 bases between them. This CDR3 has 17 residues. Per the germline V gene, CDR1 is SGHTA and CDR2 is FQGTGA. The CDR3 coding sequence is TGTGCCAGCAGCTTAGATCTCGTGACAACGAGGGGCTATGGCTACACCTTC. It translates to CASSLDLVTTRGYGYTF.